This T cell receptor beta chain emerged from a study of cytomegalovirus exposure and HLA in healthy donors. The PCR was carried out with 60 Vbeta primers and 13 Jbeta primers. The data were produced by immunoSEQ multiplex PCR, yet TCRdb's version contains in-frame clones alone and is incomplete. The data show over 200,000 clones, about 74% seen once. With regard to this clone: No antigen is known for it.

Trimming removed 2 bases from V and 1 base from J; junction bases left unmatched: 11. The CDR3 has 18 amino acids. CDR1 MNHNS and CDR2 SASEGT come from the germline V gene. Study-wide results and limits: No immune exposure information besides CMV serostatus was available.

The TCR was taken from a woman aged 25 to 45 in good health and CMV-seronegative. The specimen sequenced was PBMCs. This chain connects TRBV6-1 to TRBJ2-3, with TRBD2 identical over 8 bases. CDR3 amino acids: CASSEWAGGRPGTDTQYF. The CDR3 nucleotides are TGTGCCAGCAGTGAATGGGCGGGGGGCAGACCAGGCACAGATACGCAGTATTTT.